The 30 T cell receptor beta chains below come from one sample, sequenced in a study of blood T cell repertoires in COVID-19. The assay was immunoSEQ multiplex PCR, and TCRdb's table has in-frame clones only and misses some. The sample records some 400,000 clones, roughly nine tenths being singletons. Source material: PBMCs or T cells enriched from blood (not recorded which). Receptors originate from a man in his thirties or forties who had recovered from COVID-19.

The rearrangement uses TRBV5-1 and TRBJ2-3; 11 nucleotides agree with TRBD1. The CDR3 covers 18 residues. Germline CDR1 reads SGHRS; CDR2 reads YFSETQ. V shed 4 bases, J shed 2 bases, and the junction held 12 bases outside the gene matches. The CDR3 coding sequence is TGCGCCAGCAGCCATGGACAGGGGGCATCGCATAACACAGATACGCAGTATTTT. Its translation is CASSHGQGASHNTDTQYF.

The chain has TRBV20-1 and TRBJ2-1, with unresolved D. V was pared by 6 bases and J by 5 bases, with 8 bases between. In germline, CDR1 is DFQATT, CDR2 SNEGSKA (reference sequence). This CDR3 spans 11 amino acids. The CDR3 is CSALRNNEQFF. The CDR3 coding sequence is TGCAGTGCCCTGAGAAACAATGAGCAGTTCTTC.

The rearrangement links TRBV24-1 to TRBJ1-2; 10 positions match TRBD1. J gave up 0 bases and V 3 bases, and 6 bases lay outside the gene matches. The CDR3 has 17 residues. The germline gives CDR1 KGHDR, CDR2 SFDVKD. Written as DNA, the CDR3 is TGTGCCACCAGTGATACCCGACAGGGGGCTTCTAACTATGGCTACACCTTC. Its translation is CATSDTRQGASNYGYTF.

The chain is built from TRBV6-5 and TRBJ2-7, with TRBD1 matching 9 bases. CDR3 length: 14 amino acids. Trimming at V came to 5 bases and at J to 1 base, leaving 3 bases not matched to a gene. Germline V gene lookup returns CDR1 MNHEY and CDR2 SVGAGI. The CDR3 region is CASSLGQGSYEQYF. The CDR3 DNA reads TGTGCCAGCAGTCTCGGACAGGGGTCCTACGAGCAGTACTTC.

The chain links TRBV5-1 to TRBJ1-6; D uncertain. The CDR3 totals 14 residues. Germline V CDR1 and CDR2: SGHRS, YFSETQ. V lost 4 bases, J lost 7 bases, and 12 bases lay in between. DNA of the CDR3: TGCGCCAGCAGCCCCCTCGGAGGGAATTCACCCCTCCACTTT. It translates to CASSPLGGNSPLHF.

The chain combines TRBV30 with TRBJ1-6; D is perhaps TRBD1 (5 bases). This CDR3 is 14 amino acids long. Germline V lookup: CDR1 GTSNPN, CDR2 SVGIG (reference sequence). The V end lost 0 bases, the J end lost 9 bases, and 12 bases lay between the germline ends. CDR3 residues: CAWSVQVAGSPLHF. CDR3 coding DNA: TGTGCCTGGAGTGTACAGGTGGCTGGTTCACCCCTCCACTTT.

V and J are TRBV2 and TRBJ1-1, with a possible D match to TRBD1 (6 bases). V lost 6 bases, J lost 1 base, and 9 bases lay in between. This CDR3 has 13 amino acids. Germline CDR1 reads SNHLY; CDR2 reads FYNNEI. CDR3 coding DNA: TGTGCCAGCAGCGGACAGCAGAACACTGAAGCTTTCTTT. Protein: CASSGQQNTEAFF.

The rearrangement uses TRBV6-5 and TRBJ1-1, with TRBD1 matching over 8 bases. CDR3 size: 15 residues. V shed 6 bases, J shed 7 bases, and the junction held 13 bases outside the gene matches. The germline V gene has CDR1 MNHEY and CDR2 SVGAGI. The CDR3 loop is CASRARGTGGIEAFF. CDR3 DNA sequence: TGTGCCAGCAGAGCCCGAGGTACAGGGGGTATTGAAGCTTTCTTT.

The chain joins TRBV19 to TRBJ1-1; 8 bases map to TRBD1. Germline V gives CDR1 LNHDA, CDR2 SQIVND (reference sequence). The CDR3 runs 16 residues. With 8 bases clipped from V and 4 bases from J, the junction kept 15 bases outside the gene matches. In nucleotides, the CDR3 is TGTGCCAGTCTTCCGAATTTGGACAGGGTTGGCACTGAAGCTTTCTTT. Its translation is CASLPNLDRVGTEAFF.

The V gene is TRBV13, the J gene TRBJ1-1, with TRBD1 identical over 7 bases. The CDR3 has 14 amino acids. Trimming cost V 3 bases and J 1 base; bases outside gene matches: 2. The V gene's germline CDR1 is PRHDT and CDR2 FYEKMQ (reference sequence). The CDR3 region is CASSFRGENTEAFF. The CDR3 DNA reads TGTGCCAGCAGCTTCAGGGGGGAGAACACTGAAGCTTTCTTT.

The V and J genes are TRBV21-1 and TRBJ2-4; the table's D call TRBD2 went unverified against the DNA. TRBV21-1 is a listed pseudogene. The CDR3 runs 16 residues. The CDR3 spells CASSKIPQRLKNIQYF. The CDR3 bases are TGTGCCAGCAGCAAAATCCCTCAGCGTCTCAAAAACATTCAGTACTTC.

The chain recombines TRBV6-5 with TRBJ2-3, with a tentative D call TRBD1 (6 bases). V was cut by 6 bases and J by 1 base, with 14 bases left in between. The CDR3 covers 15 residues. Germline lookup yields CDR1 MNHEY and CDR2 SVGAGI. CDR3 residues: CASRYNRAGTDTQYF. For the CDR3, the DNA is TGTGCCAGCAGGTACAACAGGGCCGGCACAGATACGCAGTATTTT.

In its sample, this clone was seen once. The V and J genes are TRBV6-5 and TRBJ1-1, with D maybe TRBD1 (5 bases). V lost 8 bases and J lost 4, with 11 bases in between. CDR1 and CDR2 (germline): MNHEY, SVGAGI. This CDR3 spans 12 amino acids. The CDR3 region is CASGVGVTEAFF. The DNA of the CDR3 is TGTGCCAGCGGGGTAGGGGTCACTGAAGCTTTCTTT.

To note about this clone: The germline gene is not matched at one end of the junction; a read error may be the cause. The V call is TRBV30, the J call TRBJ2-1, with TRBD2 as a possible D gene (6 bases). The CDR3 runs to 16 residues. Germline V CDR1 and CDR2: GTSNPN, SVGIG (reference sequence). For the CDR3, the DNA is TGTGCCTGGAGGGGACTTGCGGAGGGCTCCCACAATGAGCAGTTCTTC. Its translation: CAWRGLAEGSHNEQFF.

The genes are TRBV27 and TRBJ2-7; TRBD1 is a possible D gene (6 bases). CDR3 length equals 14 residues. Germline loops: CDR1 MNHEY, CDR2 SMNVEV (reference sequence). Deletions cut 0 bases from V and 3 bases from J, with 9 bases between. The CDR3 DNA is TGTGCCAGCAGTTTATCTCGGACAGACTACGAGCAGTACTTC. Translating gives CASSLSRTDYEQYF.

The chain joins TRBV7-2 to TRBJ2-7, with a possible D match to TRBD2 (6 bases). This CDR3 is 14 amino acids long. V gave up 5 bases and J gave up 3 bases, with 14 bases separating them. The V gene's germline CDR1 is SGHTA and CDR2 FQGNSA. In DNA, the CDR3 is TGTGCCAGCAGCCCGGACGGGGGAAACTACGAGCAGTACTTC. This codes for CASSPDGGNYEQYF.

The chain combines TRBV15 with TRBJ2-7, with TRBD2 matching over 7 bases. Germline V CDR1 and CDR2: LNHNV, YYDKDF (reference sequence). The J segment lost 7 bases and the V segment lost 1 base, leaving 10 bases of the junction unmatched. The length of the CDR3 is 15 residues. CDR3 residues: CATSRGGGGVVEQYF. CDR3 DNA: TGTGCCACCAGCAGAGGGGGGGGAGGTGTCGTAGAGCAGTACTTC.

This clone was counted a single time. This sequence joins TRBV6-5 and TRBJ1-4; possible D gene TRBD1, 5 bases. The ends were cut back, 0 bases at V and 4 bases at J, with 9 bases in the middle. The CDR3 spans 15 residues. From germline, CDR1 is MNHEY and CDR2 SVGAGI. The CDR3 loop reads CASSYSGLNNEKLFF. In nucleotides, the CDR3 is TGTGCCAGCAGTTACTCGGGACTTAATAATGAAAAACTGTTTTTT.

V and J are TRBV7-9 and TRBJ2-7, with 8 bases identical to TRBD1. Germline-derived CDR1 and CDR2 are SEHNR and FQNEAQ (reference sequence). J was trimmed by 5 bases and V by 5 bases; bases with no gene match: 2. This CDR3 comprises 12 residues. CDR3 DNA: TGTGCCAGCAGCCGGACAGGGAACGAGCAGTACTTC. Its protein is CASSRTGNEQYF.

The rearrangement links TRBV7-9 to TRBJ2-7, with TRBD1 as a possible D gene (6 bases). This CDR3 spans 12 amino acids. V lost 8 bases and J 1 base, leaving 9 bases between the germline ends. From germline, CDR1 is SEHNR and CDR2 FQNEAQ (reference sequence). The CDR3 region is CASGTLSYEQYF. CDR3 DNA: TGTGCCAGCGGGACATTATCCTACGAGCAGTACTTC.

This sequence joins TRBV7-9 and TRBJ2-7, with a tentative D call TRBD1 (6 bases). Trimming cost V 5 bases and J 2 bases, with 13 bases left between them. From germline, CDR1 is SEHNR and CDR2 FQNEAQ (reference sequence). This CDR3 comprises 14 residues. CDR3 DNA: TGTGCCAGCAGCCCTCAGGGGCCAACCTACGAGCAGTACTTC. Translation: CASSPQGPTYEQYF.

This chain links TRBV5-4 with TRBJ2-7, with a weak D call TRBD1 (6 bases). CDR3 length: 15 amino acids. The germline V gene encodes CDR1 SGHNT and CDR2 YYREEE (reference sequence). Trimming removed 0 bases from V and 4 bases from J, with 14 bases in between. In DNA, the CDR3 is TGTGCCAGCAGCTTGGCCGAAGGACAGTGGTACGAGCAGTACTTC. This codes for CASSLAEGQWYEQYF.

The chain couples TRBV4-1 to TRBJ2-7, with D possibly matching TRBD1 (6 bases). The CDR3 covers 16 residues. V lost 1 base, J lost 1 base, and 14 bases lay in between. The germline V gene has CDR1 MGHRA and CDR2 YSYEKL. The chain's CDR3 is CASSQGSGRGSYEQYF. DNA of the CDR3: TGCGCCAGCAGCCAAGGGAGCGGCAGGGGTTCCTACGAGCAGTACTTC.

This chain joins TRBV3-1 (or the pseudogene TRBV3-2) and TRBJ2-7, with 7 bases aligning to TRBD1. In germline, CDR1 is LGHDT, CDR2 YNNKEL (reference sequence). V lost 0 bases and J lost 5; bases outside the gene matches: 13. The CDR3 spans 17 residues. The CDR3 spells CASSQDTSRGILDEQYF. The CDR3 DNA is TGTGCCAGCAGCCAAGATACTTCCAGGGGGATTTTGGACGAGCAGTACTTC.

The rearrangement joins TRBV6-5 to TRBJ1-1; tentative D call: TRBD1 (6 bases). Trimming left V 6 bases short and J 5 bases short, with 13 bases between. Germline CDR1 and CDR2: MNHEY and SVGAGI. This CDR3 spans 13 amino acids. The CDR3 region is CASSRRQGTEAFF. CDR3 bases: TGTGCCAGCAGCCGCCGGCAGGGGACTGAAGCTTTCTTT.

The chain combines TRBV2 with TRBJ2-3; D possibly corresponds to TRBD2 (6 bases). V lost 7 bases and J lost 0, with 11 bases in between. Germline CDR1 is SNHLY and CDR2 is FYNNEI. The CDR3 length is 14 residues. The CDR3, as DNA: TGTGCCAGCAAGGAGGGTCGTAGCACAGATACGCAGTATTTT. Amino acid sequence: CASKEGRSTDTQYF.

The rearrangement links TRBV24-1 to TRBJ2-1, with D maybe TRBD1 (6 bases). The CDR3 totals 13 residues. Germline CDR1 KGHDR, CDR2 SFDVKD. The V end was cut by 1 base, the J end by 12 bases, with 12 bases between. In nucleotides, the CDR3 is TGTGCCACCAGTGATTTTAGGGGGACGGGGCAGTTCTTC. Amino acids: CATSDFRGTGQFF.

The rearrangement uses TRBV13 and TRBJ2-2; unclear D gene. Germline CDR1 is PRHDT and CDR2 is FYEKMQ (reference sequence). The CDR3 covers 12 residues. Trimming pared 6 bases from V and 5 bases from J, leaving 7 bases between. DNA of the CDR3: TGTGCCAGCAGTTTCCCGACCGGGGAGCTGTTTTTT. The encoded protein is CASSFPTGELFF.

The count of this clone is one. The chain couples TRBV16 to TRBJ1-1; 9 bases fit TRBD1. The junction had 7 bases not matched to a gene; V was cut back by 2 bases and J by 6 bases. CDR1 and CDR2 from the germline V gene are KGHSY and FQNENV. The CDR3 loop spans 15 amino acids. CDR3 nucleotides: TGTGCCAGCAGCCAAGGCGGGACAGGGTACGCTGAAGCTTTCTTT. This gives the protein CASSQGGTGYAEAFF.

The gene calls are TRBV19 and TRBJ2-1; 9 bases match TRBD2. From germline, CDR1 is LNHDA and CDR2 SQIVND (reference sequence). The CDR3 runs to 14 residues. V gave up 10 bases and J gave up 7 bases; unmatched junction bases: 11. This chain's CDR3 is CATGGSGRINEQFF. CDR3 in DNA: TGTGCCACCGGGGGAAGCGGGAGGATTAATGAGCAGTTCTTC.